One sample yielded the 8 T cell receptor beta chains listed below, sequenced in a study of blood T cell repertoires in COVID-19. The data were produced by immunoSEQ multiplex PCR, yet TCRdb's version contains in-frame clones alone and is incomplete. The sample includes about 200,000 clones, about 85% seen only once; the top ten take less than 5.5%. The sample comprised peripheral blood. The receptor set was obtained from a woman over 75 with acute or convalescent COVID-19.

The CDR3 nucleotides read TGCGCCAGCAGCTTAGGCAGTCTTGGAGCCGGGGAGCTGTTTTTT. Amino acids: CASSLGSLGAGELFF. The chain joins TRBV5-1 to TRBJ2-2; D is uncertain. The ends were cut back, 2 bases at V and 6 bases at J, with 14 bases in the middle. Germline-derived CDR1 and CDR2 are SGHRS and YFSETQ. This CDR3 has 15 residues. Combining the CDR3 with reference TRBV5-1 and TRBJ2-2 gives the whole variable domain KAGVTQTPRYLIKTRGQQVTLSCSPISGHRSVSWYQQTPGQGLQFLFEYFSETQRNKGNFPGRFSGRQFSNSRSEMNVSTLELGDSALYLCASSLGSLGAGELFFGEGSRLTVL.

V gene TRBV7-2 combines with J gene TRBJ2-3; maybe TRBD1 (6 bases). Trimming took off 0 bases at V and 1 base at J, with 11 bases between the two ends. Germline lookup yields CDR1 SGHTA and CDR2 FQGNSA. This CDR3 is built from 16 residues. The CDR3 nucleotides read TGTGCCAGCAGCTTAGCGGGGGCGCGAGGCACAGATACGCAGTATTTT. The encoded protein is CASSLAGARGTDTQYF.

The chain has TRBV5-1 and TRBJ2-1; the match to TRBD1 covers 8 bases. The CDR3 length is 15 residues. Looked up from germline, CDR1 is SGHRS and CDR2 is YFSETQ. Trimming cost V 1 base and J 5 bases; bases outside gene matches: 5. CDR3 protein: CASSLTDRANNEQFF. In DNA, the CDR3 is TGCGCCAGCAGCTTGACGGACAGGGCGAACAATGAGCAGTTCTTC.

This clone was recorded once. The chain is built from TRBV9 and TRBJ1-1; maybe TRBD1 (5 bases). Germline V gene sequence: CDR1 SGDLS, CDR2 YYNGEE. This CDR3 is 14 amino acids long. V lost 1 base, J lost 4 bases, and 11 bases lay in between. The CDR3 here is CASSVIAQGTEAFF. CDR3 coding DNA: TGTGCCAGCAGCGTAATAGCCCAGGGCACTGAAGCTTTCTTT. Based on the CDR3 plus reference TRBV9 and TRBJ1-1, the full variable domain is DSGVTQTPKHLITATGQRVTLRCSPRSGDLSVYWYQQSLDQGLQFLIQYYNGEERAKGNILERFSAQQFPDLHSELNLSSLELGDSALYFCASSVIAQGTEAFFGQGTRLTVV.

The gene calls are TRBV29-1 and TRBJ2-5; 7 bases map to TRBD1. The CDR3 has 13 residues. Germline V gives CDR1 SQVTM, CDR2 ANQGSEA. V dropped 4 bases and J dropped 1; count of bases not matched to a gene: 3. CDR3 region: CSVVRGPQETQYF. The CDR3 DNA reads as TGCAGCGTTGTAAGGGGGCCCCAAGAGACCCAGTACTTC.

This chain connects TRBV5-1 to TRBJ2-3, with a possible D match to TRBD1 (6 bases). The CDR3 is made up of 16 amino acids. Deletions cut 0 bases from V and 2 bases from J, with 13 bases between. Germline CDR1 is SGHRS and CDR2 is YFSETQ. In nucleotides, the CDR3 is TGCGCCAGCAGCTTGGGAGACAGGTCCTACACAGATACGCAGTATTTT. As protein: CASSLGDRSYTDTQYF.

The V gene is TRBV19, the J gene TRBJ2-1, with TRBD1 matching over 8 bases. The V gene's germline CDR1 is LNHDA and CDR2 SQIVND (reference sequence). V trimming: 6 bases; J trimming: 8 bases; junction bases outside the gene matches: 9. The CDR3 loop spans 14 amino acids. The CDR3 nucleotides are TGTGCCAGTAGCCCTCAGGGGGCGACTGATGAGCAGTTCTTC. Translated: CASSPQGATDEQFF.

The J gene is TRBJ1-1, the V gene TRBV6-5, with a possible D match to TRBD1 (6 bases). Trimming pared 7 bases from V and 6 bases from J, leaving 15 bases between. This CDR3 has 13 amino acids. Germline V lookup: CDR1 MNHEY, CDR2 SVGAGI. The chain's CDR3 is CASKQGGVSEAFF. The CDR3 coding sequence is TGTGCCAGCAAACAGGGTGGGGTATCTGAAGCTTTCTTT.